Following are 10 T cell receptor beta chains from one sample sequenced in a study of T-cell memory formation after mild COVID-19. TCRdb analysed the 5' RACE reads with MiXCR anew, one entry per CDR3 protein. The data contain more than 350,000 distinct CDR3 sequences, 20% to 25% of them seen just once; the ten biggest clones take up under 15%. The sample consisted of PBMCs or a T cell subset sorted from them (not recorded which). The source of these receptors is an adult woman who had mild COVID-19 (a few samples of this study predate the infection). Cell type and time point are not known.

The chain joins TRBV6-5 to TRBJ1-1; the D is unclear. Per germline, CDR1 MNHEY and CDR2 SVGAGI. The CDR3 contains 11 residues. The V and J ends lost 4 bases and 7 bases respectively, with 7 bases between them. CDR3 nucleotides: TGTGCCAGCAGTTCCCTCAATGAAGCTTTCTTT. As protein: CASSSLNEAFF.

The rearrangement uses TRBV6-6 and TRBJ1-2; D is perhaps TRBD1 (6 bases). Germline V lookup: CDR1 MNHNY, CDR2 SVGAGI (reference sequence). The CDR3 consists of 15 residues. V dropped 5 bases and J dropped 4 bases, with 17 bases sitting between them. The CDR3 DNA reads as TGTGCCAGCAGTCTTTCGGACAGAGCGAGCTATGGCTACACCTTC. Amino acid sequence: CASSLSDRASYGYTF.

This clonotype has only a few counts. V gene TRBV11-2 combines with J gene TRBJ2-7, with 7 nucleotides matching TRBD2. The ends lost 4 bases at V and 5 bases at J; junction bases unmatched: 5. Germline V gene sequence: CDR1 SGHAT, CDR2 FQNNGV. The CDR3 runs 13 residues. CDR3 amino acids: CASSSGLVNEQYF. In DNA, the CDR3 is TGTGCCAGCAGCTCCGGACTAGTCAACGAGCAGTACTTC.

The rearrangement uses TRBV7-3 and TRBJ1-1; a weak D match, TRBD1 (5 bases). Per germline, CDR1 SGHTA and CDR2 FQGTGA. V lost 3 bases to trimming and J lost 6 bases, with 14 bases between them. This CDR3 is built from 14 residues. CDR3 residues: CASSLGGEGAEAFF. CDR3 sequence (DNA): TGTGCCAGCAGCTTGGGAGGGGAAGGGGCTGAAGCTTTCTTT.

There are a few counts of this clonotype. J is TRBJ2-5 and V is TRBV4-1; the D gene could be TRBD1 or TRBD2 (5 bases each). The CDR3 runs 15 residues. Germline values: CDR1 MGHRA, CDR2 YSYEKL. V was cut by 1 base and J by 5 bases, with 14 bases left in between. CDR3 sequence reads: CASSQGGPSGETQYF. The CDR3 DNA reads as TGCGCCAGCAGCCAAGGGGGACCGAGTGGGGAGACCCAGTACTTC.

A few counts support this clonotype. The chain joins TRBV15 to TRBJ2-5; possibly TRBD1 or TRBD2 for D (5 bases each). The V gene's germline CDR1 is LNHNV and CDR2 YYDKDF (reference sequence). The CDR3 has 14 residues. Trimming shortened V by 7 bases and J by 1 base, and 13 bases separated the two germline ends. The CDR3 region is CATTEWGIQETQYF. CDR3 coding DNA: TGTGCCACCACCGAGTGGGGGATCCAAGAGACCCAGTACTTC.

This clonotype was counted only a few times. The chain is built from TRBV18 and TRBJ1-2; possible D gene TRBD1, 6 bases. With 1 base removed from V and 5 bases from J, the gap between germline ends came to 14 bases. The CDR3 is 15 residues long. Germline V lookup: CDR1 KGHSH, CDR2 LQKENI. CDR3 bases: TGTGCCAGCTCACCACTAAGAAACAGGGCTTATGGCTACACCTTC. Amino acids: CASSPLRNRAYGYTF.

This clonotype was seen only a few times. V and J are TRBV6-6 and TRBJ2-7, with D perhaps matching TRBD1 (6 bases). The V gene lost 4 bases and the J gene lost 6 bases, with 13 bases spanning the gap. CDR1 and CDR2 (germline): MNHNY, SVGAGI (reference sequence). This CDR3 is built from 13 residues. CDR3 residues: CASSWGPISEQYF. The CDR3 DNA follows: TGTGCCAGCAGTTGGGGGCCAATTTCCGAGCAGTACTTC.

This clonotype was counted many times. The chain joins TRBV20-1 to TRBJ2-3; D may be TRBD1 or TRBD2 (5 bases each). In germline, CDR1 is DFQATT, CDR2 SNEGSKA (reference sequence). CDR3 size: 14 residues. Deletions cut 5 bases from V and 2 bases from J, with 14 bases between. Written as DNA, the CDR3 is TGCAGTGCTGATCGGGACGGATACACAGATACGCAGTATTTT. It translates to CSADRDGYTDTQYF.

The rearrangement uses TRBV18 and TRBJ2-7; tentative D call: TRBD1 (5 bases). CDR1 and CDR2 from the germline V gene are KGHSH and LQKENI. V lost 4 bases and J 6 bases, leaving 10 bases between the germline ends. This CDR3 has 12 amino acids. The CDR3 protein is CASSQAGIEQYF. The DNA for the CDR3 is TGTGCCAGCTCACAGGCAGGGATCGAGCAGTACTTC.